This is a list of T cell receptor beta chains from one sample in a study of Ad26.COV2.S vaccination and SARS-CoV-2 variants. Here immunoSEQ multiplex PCR was the method, and the copy in TCRdb shows in-frame clones only, minus some. The sample lists 350,000 to 450,000 clones, about 83% seen once, with about 7.4% in the top ten. The sample in question was peripheral blood, obtained in a trial of Ad26.COV2.S vaccine versus placebo. Receptor source: a person between 18 and 59 years old who received the Ad26.COV2.S COVID-19 vaccine or a placebo. The CDR3 runs from the conserved cysteine through the conserved F or W. Each record gives: D gene, clone size, J gene, V gene, CDR3 protein, CDR3 DNA. A D gene is named only where the DNA matches it firmly. Clone size is stated in some rows and not others, as once, few, many or a class when expanded.

. | few | TRBJ1-2 | TRBV7-9 | CASSRTAALNYGYTF | TGTGCCAGCAGCCGGACAGCCGCGCTTAACTATGGCTACACCTTC
. | . | TRBJ2-1 | TRBV27 | CASSLSYGYNEQFF | TGTGCCAGCAGTTTATCGTACGGTTACAATGAGCAGTTCTTC
. | . | TRBJ1-1 | TRBV10-1 | CATRGTEAFF | TGCGCCACCAGGGGAACTGAAGCTTTCTTT
TRBD1 | . | TRBJ1-2 | TRBV11-3 | CASRPGTGGDYGYTF | TGTGCCAGCAGGCCCGGGACAGGGGGCGACTATGGCTACACCTTC
TRBD1 | . | TRBJ2-4 | TRBV3-1/TRBV3-2 | CASSQGTGNIQYF | TGTGCCAGCAGCCAAGGGACAGGGAACATTCAGTACTTC
. | . | TRBJ1-2 | TRBV9 | CASSPSFKAYGYTF | TGTGCCAGCAGCCCCTCTTTTAAGGCCTATGGCTACACCTTC
. | . | TRBJ1-3 | TRBV19 | CASSMSAGTGNTIYF | TGTGCCAGTAGTATGTCGGCAGGGACTGGAAACACCATATATTTT
TRBD1 | . | TRBJ1-3 | TRBV13 | CASSSRTGGNTIYF | TGTGCCAGCAGCTCGAGGACAGGGGGAAACACCATATATTTT
. | . | TRBJ2-7 | TRBV3-1/TRBV3-2 | CASSQGGSLNF | TGTGCCAGCAGCCAAGGGGGTAGTTTGAACTTC
. | . | TRBJ2-6 | TRBV7-3 | CASSLMGPTGANVLTF | TGTGCCAGCAGCTTAATGGGGCCGACCGGGGCCAACGTCCTGACTTTC
TRBD1 | . | TRBJ1-1 | TRBV5-1 | CASSTSTTGAAFF | TGCGCCAGCAGCACCTCAACTACAGGGGCAGCTTTCTTT